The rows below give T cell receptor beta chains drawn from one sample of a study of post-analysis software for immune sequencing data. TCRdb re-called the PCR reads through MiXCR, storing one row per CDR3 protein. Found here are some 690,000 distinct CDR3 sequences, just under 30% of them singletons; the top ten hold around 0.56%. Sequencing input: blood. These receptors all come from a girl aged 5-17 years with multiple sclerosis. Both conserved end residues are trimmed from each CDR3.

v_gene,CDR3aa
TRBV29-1,SVEDRGLGEQY
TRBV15,ATSIDREGYNEQY
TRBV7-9,ASSLGIREQF
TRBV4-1,ASSSVGVTEAF
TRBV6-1,ASLRAGGLETEAF
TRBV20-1,SARESHRVDEQY
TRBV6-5,ASSYHPARSSYNSPLH
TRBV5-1,ASSLDWGQGGSPLH
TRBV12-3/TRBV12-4,ASSLVIGPGGRNSNQPQH
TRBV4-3,ASSARVTDTQY
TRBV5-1,ASSLNGQGQETQY
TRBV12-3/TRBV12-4,ASRVGASTDAQY
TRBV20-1,SARVIRGGLSNQPQH
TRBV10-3,AISEGTDTQY
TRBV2,ASSVTSGIETQY
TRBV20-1,SALSSPAHGYT
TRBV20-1,SARDRGGKPYNEQF
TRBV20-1,SALRDGGTYEQY
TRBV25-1,ASSGGVAQASSYNEQF
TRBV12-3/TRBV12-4,ASSENEQF
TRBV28,ASSLDWRDTQY
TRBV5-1,ASSLADAYGYT
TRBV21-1,ASGKNCSGLAGVFGQY
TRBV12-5,ASGLEPRTGSSYNEQF
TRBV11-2,ASSLGRGVNNEQF
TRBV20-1,SAERAAQY
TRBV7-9,ASSSDGQKETQY
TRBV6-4,ASSRTSGTYNEQF
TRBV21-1,ASSKRSFLGVGAGYNEQF
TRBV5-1,ASSLDLPGNSPLH
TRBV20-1,SAMIESYRETQY
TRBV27,ASSLTSGTKDTQY
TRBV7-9,ASSPPDSNSYNEQF
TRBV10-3,AISESRETNEKLF
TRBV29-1,SAGGSIKGGEAF
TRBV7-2,ASSSTSGSGDTQY
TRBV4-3,ASSQDFRGYGANVLT
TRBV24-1,ATSVAGQDFYGYT
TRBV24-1,ATRGQGLEYGYT
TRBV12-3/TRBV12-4,ASSFRRTDQPQH
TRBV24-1,ATSDRDGILTDTQY
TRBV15,ATSRLSLGSYNEQY
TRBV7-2,ASSLIRTNYGYT
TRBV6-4,ASSLKGQGIPNEQF
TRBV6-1,ASSERLAGGTDTQY
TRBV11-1,ASSLGASYHSKPGLAGEETQY
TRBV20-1,SARIPVGDAQPQH
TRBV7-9,ASSFIGGLRGNQPQH
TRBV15,ATSRDPITAVPLH
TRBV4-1,ASSQEEGGYNSPLH
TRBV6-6,ASSWGGGGNSPLH
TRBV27,ASRKKVEDTQY
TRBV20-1,SAGDLLAGGNEQY
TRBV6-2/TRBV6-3,ASTALAGGRYEQY
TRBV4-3,ASSQALGTRYGYT
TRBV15,ATSRDLGKNTEAF
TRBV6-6,AIHGGTGSQY
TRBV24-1,ATSDARTGYLETQY
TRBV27,ASRMDSYNEQF
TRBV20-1,SAGPPGRQETQY